This T cell receptor beta chain was captured in a study of response to subunit inactivated influenza vaccine. TCRdb used MiXCR to reprocess the RT-PCR reads, holding one entry per CDR3 protein. This table has over 800,000 distinct CDR3 sequences, 21% appearing once. Study observations and caveats: Authors suggested each seasonal flu vaccination may recruit only limited numbers of new T cells.

V shed 0 bases and J shed 4 bases, with 10 bases lying between them. The CDR3 extends over 15 amino acids. This clonotype is a singleton in its sample. Its antigen is unidentified. The chain links TRBV23-1 to TRBJ1-5; D is perhaps TRBD1 (5 bases). TRBV23-1 counts as an open reading frame of uncertain function. Sequencing used PBMCs from blood, obtained approximately 5 days after vaccination. The sequence was collected from a man aged 50 to 60 who received an inactivated influenza vaccine. The CDR3 DNA reads TGCGCCAGCAGTCAATCAGGTGGGGGGAATCAGCCCCAGCATTTT. This translates into CASSQSGGGNQPQHF.